A single T cell receptor (beta chain) is shown here with its context. The data were obtained in a study of blood T cell repertoires in COVID-19. Seattle cases were enrolled at active infection and followed longitudinally. Sequenced by immunoSEQ multiplex PCR; TCRdb stores in-frame clones only, minus some. The profile shows 450,000 or so clones, roughly 87% of them singletons. This CDR3 contains 15 residues. Germline assignment: CDR1 KGHSH and CDR2 LQKENI. J was trimmed by 10 bases and V by 2 bases; bases with no gene match: 6. Sequencing used peripheral blood. The TCR was taken from a man aged 18 to 29 with COVID-19, enrolled during active disease. The V and J genes are TRBV18 and TRBJ1-6, with TRBD1 identical over 9 bases. The CDR3 DNA is TGTGCCAGCTCACCAAGGGACAGGGTGGGATCACCCCTCCACTTT. Translated, it gives CASSPRDRVGSPLHF.